The rows below give T cell receptor beta chains drawn from one sample of a study of cytomegalovirus exposure and HLA in healthy donors. Profiled with immunoSEQ multiplex PCR; TCRdb holds only in-frame clones, not every one. Found here are more than 50,000 clones; the top ten clones hold around 12%. The material sequenced was PBMCs. The source is a man younger than 35 in good health and CMV-seropositive. Each CDR3 is given without its conserved first and last residue.

J gene: TRBJ1-1
V gene: TRBV6-5
CDR3 length: 13
CDR3 protein: ASSYSPTGNTEAF

J gene: TRBJ2-3
V gene: TRBV2
CDR3 length: 11
CDR3 protein: APEGVGTDTQY

J gene: TRBJ2-7
V gene: TRBV27
CDR3 length: 12
CDR3 protein: ASSLGGRFYEQY

J gene: TRBJ2-1
V gene: TRBV6-6
CDR3 length: 14
CDR3 protein: ASSYSPSGSPNEQF

J gene: .
V gene: TRBV5-1
CDR3 length: 11
CDR3 protein: ASSLAQAYEQY

J gene: TRBJ2-1
V gene: TRBV4-1
CDR3 length: 13
CDR3 protein: ASSQGGRSYNEQF

J gene: TRBJ2-5
V gene: TRBV2
CDR3 length: 15
CDR3 protein: ASSEVSGRGTGETQY

J gene: TRBJ2-3
V gene: TRBV10-1
CDR3 length: 12
CDR3 protein: ASSDEMRWDTQY

J gene: TRBJ2-1
V gene: TRBV28
CDR3 length: 12
CDR3 protein: ASSYSDSPNEQF

J gene: TRBJ1-5
V gene: TRBV19
CDR3 length: 11
CDR3 protein: ASSLERDQPQH

J gene: TRBJ2-3
V gene: TRBV21-1
CDR3 length: 14
CDR3 protein: ASSKLRREDTDTQY

J gene: TRBJ2-3
V gene: TRBV7-9
CDR3 length: 10
CDR3 protein: ASSFYTDTQY

J gene: TRBJ2-1
V gene: TRBV30
CDR3 length: 15
CDR3 protein: AWSVPILRERPNEQF

J gene: TRBJ2-5
V gene: TRBV14
CDR3 length: 13
CDR3 protein: ASSQEAGRTWEQY

J gene: .
V gene: TRBV19
CDR3 length: 14
CDR3 protein: ASSIDASGFPYEQY

J gene: TRBJ2-5
V gene: TRBV14
CDR3 length: 11
CDR3 protein: ASSQRQRETQY

J gene: TRBJ2-3
V gene: TRBV2
CDR3 length: 12
CDR3 protein: ASRSGGGLDTQY

J gene: TRBJ1-5
V gene: TRBV15
CDR3 length: 13
CDR3 protein: ATSREGGSNQPQH

J gene: TRBJ2-6
V gene: TRBV2
CDR3 length: 13
CDR3 protein: ASSESGVRANVLT

J gene: TRBJ1-3
V gene: TRBV30
CDR3 length: 12
CDR3 protein: AWSNTGTGNTIY

J gene: TRBJ2-7
V gene: TRBV1
CDR3 length: 15
CDR3 protein: TSSQDQSGKDPYEQY

J gene: TRBJ2-7
V gene: TRBV28
CDR3 length: 15
CDR3 protein: ASRTLLTSGISYEQY

J gene: TRBJ2-7
V gene: TRBV7-8
CDR3 length: 12
CDR3 protein: ASSLGPRGGEQY

J gene: TRBJ2-5
V gene: TRBV5-1
CDR3 length: 11
CDR3 protein: ASSLGLQETQY

J gene: TRBJ2-3
V gene: TRBV10-3
CDR3 length: 13
CDR3 protein: AISDRTGGADTQY

J gene: TRBJ1-2
V gene: TRBV30
CDR3 length: 14
CDR3 protein: ACHQGAALADYGYT

J gene: TRBJ2-2
V gene: TRBV29-1
CDR3 length: 14
CDR3 protein: SVEGLAGKKNGELF

J gene: TRBJ1-1
V gene: TRBV5-6
CDR3 length: 14
CDR3 protein: ASSLITDRENTEAF

J gene: TRBJ1-2
V gene: TRBV5-1
CDR3 length: 11
CDR3 protein: ASTDSSNYGYT

J gene: TRBJ2-1
V gene: TRBV27
CDR3 length: 9
CDR3 protein: ASSSGGEQF

J gene: TRBJ2-1
V gene: TRBV4-1
CDR3 length: 10
CDR3 protein: ASSPLGDEQF

J gene: TRBJ1-3
V gene: TRBV11-2
CDR3 length: 11
CDR3 protein: ASSSGTGNTIY

J gene: TRBJ2-1
V gene: TRBV25-1
CDR3 length: 12
CDR3 protein: TSRPGGSYNEQF

J gene: .
V gene: TRBV28
CDR3 length: 10
CDR3 protein: ASSRSPYEQY

J gene: TRBJ2-2
V gene: TRBV7-8
CDR3 length: 11
CDR3 protein: ASSLGEAGELF

J gene: TRBJ2-7
V gene: TRBV7-2
CDR3 length: 15
CDR3 protein: ASSFPITGTASYEQY

J gene: TRBJ2-6
V gene: TRBV6-5
CDR3 length: 14
CDR3 protein: ASSYSGGLGANVLT

J gene: TRBJ2-2
V gene: TRBV28
CDR3 length: 15
CDR3 protein: ASSLAGTGDNTGELF

J gene: TRBJ2-7
V gene: TRBV19
CDR3 length: 13
CDR3 protein: ASSAPGQSSYEQY

J gene: TRBJ1-5
V gene: TRBV5-5
CDR3 length: 14
CDR3 protein: ASRVGGDRSNQPQH

J gene: TRBJ2-7
V gene: TRBV11-3
CDR3 length: 14
CDR3 protein: ASSLNPLAGVYEQY

J gene: TRBJ2-3
V gene: TRBV6-1
CDR3 length: 13
CDR3 protein: ASSEEAGGADTQY

J gene: TRBJ1-6
V gene: TRBV18
CDR3 length: 14
CDR3 protein: ASSPPSSGDNSPLH

J gene: TRBJ2-1
V gene: TRBV9
CDR3 length: 14
CDR3 protein: ASSVESGSSYNEQF

J gene: TRBJ2-4
V gene: TRBV5-1
CDR3 length: 14
CDR3 protein: ASSGQDRAGKNIQY

J gene: TRBJ2-1
V gene: TRBV6-1
CDR3 length: 14
CDR3 protein: ASSEGWAGDYNEQF

J gene: TRBJ2-2
V gene: TRBV2
CDR3 length: 11
CDR3 protein: ASTTDNTGELF

J gene: TRBJ2-1
V gene: TRBV7-8
CDR3 length: 10
CDR3 protein: ASSSQGTAWF

J gene: TRBJ1-6
V gene: TRBV11-2
CDR3 length: 13
CDR3 protein: ASSLEIGSDSPLH

J gene: TRBJ1-5
V gene: TRBV27
CDR3 length: 9
CDR3 protein: ASSLRQPQH

J gene: TRBJ2-7
V gene: TRBV6-1
CDR3 length: 13
CDR3 protein: ASGEVSSGAYEQY

J gene: TRBJ2-5
V gene: TRBV28
CDR3 length: 16
CDR3 protein: ASSLPLAGGRGRETQY

J gene: TRBJ2-1
V gene: TRBV9
CDR3 length: 14
CDR3 protein: ASSVGGTSGRNEQF

J gene: TRBJ2-7
V gene: TRBV6-5
CDR3 length: 10
CDR3 protein: ASRPTGGEQY

J gene: .
V gene: TRBV11-2
CDR3 length: 13
CDR3 protein: ASSSLQRHGYEQY

J gene: TRBJ2-3
V gene: TRBV25-1
CDR3 length: 13
CDR3 protein: ASSDSPRLENTQY

J gene: TRBJ2-1
V gene: TRBV27
CDR3 length: 11
CDR3 protein: ASSTGTLNEQF

J gene: TRBJ2-7
V gene: TRBV5-4
CDR3 length: 14
CDR3 protein: ASSPGVAGGTYEQY

J gene: TRBJ2-1
V gene: TRBV30
CDR3 length: 15
CDR3 protein: AWSGKSGTGSYNEQF

J gene: TRBJ1-2
V gene: TRBV5-1
CDR3 length: 13
CDR3 protein: ASSLEPDRVYGYT